A single sample is the source of the 26 T cell receptor beta chains below, sequenced in a study of T cells in localized non-small cell lung cancer. Generated by immunoSEQ multiplex PCR, the TCRdb table keeps only in-frame clones and is missing some. The sample yields around 41,000 clones, roughly 84% seen once. The material was PBMCs, obtained before any cancer treatment. Receptors were obtained from a man between 40 and 70 years old with stage II lung adenocarcinoma.

This clone has a handful of counts. The J gene is TRBJ2-3, the V gene TRBV7-9; D may be TRBD2 (6 bases). This CDR3 is built from 12 residues. V was clipped by 6 bases and J by 9 bases, with 13 bases between them. CDR1 is SEHNR and CDR2 is FQNEAQ in the germline V gene (reference sequence). CDR3 nucleotides: TGTGCCAGCAGGGCGGGGTCCGAAACGCAGTATTTT. Amino acid sequence: CASRAGSETQYF.

In this sample, this clone turned up once. V usage is TRBV7-9 and J usage is TRBJ2-1; possible D gene TRBD2, 5 bases. Germline CDR1 SEHNR, CDR2 FQNEAQ (reference sequence). There are 15 residues in the CDR3. The V gene lost 5 bases and the J gene lost 3 bases, with 14 bases spanning the gap. The CDR3 sequence is CASSRVSGNYNEQFF. The CDR3 DNA reads as TGTGCCAGCAGCCGAGTCAGCGGAAACTACAATGAGCAGTTCTTC.

This clone was picked up a small number of times. This chain links TRBV5-6 with TRBJ2-3, with D tentatively TRBD2 (5 bases). Germline CDR1 is SGHDT and CDR2 is YYEEEE. This CDR3 has 14 amino acids. The germline V and J ends were trimmed by 4 bases and 6 bases, with 15 bases remaining between them. CDR3: CASSPDFQADTQYF. CDR3 DNA sequence: TGTGCCAGCAGCCCGGACTTTCAGGCGGATACGCAGTATTTT. Drawing the rest from reference TRBV5-6 and TRBJ2-3, the complete variable domain is DAGVTQSPTHLIKTRGQQVTLRCSPKSGHDTVSWYQQALGQGPQFIFQYYEEEERQRGNFPDRFSGHQFPNYSSELNVNALLLGDSALYLCASSPDFQADTQYFGPGTRLTVL.

This clone was detected only a few times. The rearrangement links TRBV18 to TRBJ2-5, with unresolved D. The CDR3 totals 15 residues. CDR1 and CDR2 (germline): KGHSH, LQKENI. V was shortened by 0 bases and J by 4 bases, with 12 bases between the two germline ends. The CDR3 coding sequence is TGTGCCAGCTCACCACCGGGCTACGTCGCAGAGACCCAGTACTTC. It codes for CASSPPGYVAETQYF.

The chain links TRBV6-5 to TRBJ2-1; D uncertain. CDR3 length: 13 amino acids. Germline CDR1 MNHEY, CDR2 SVGAGI. The V and J ends lost 2 bases and 4 bases respectively, with 6 bases between them. This CDR3 is CASSYLQYNEQFF. DNA of the CDR3: TGTGCCAGCAGTTACCTCCAGTACAATGAGCAGTTCTTC.

The gene calls are TRBV11-2 and TRBJ1-3; no clear D gene. V lost 2 bases and J lost 3, with 5 bases in between. The CDR3 is 13 amino acids. CDR1 SGHAT and CDR2 FQNNGV come from the germline V gene. The CDR3 spells CASSLIYGNTIYF. The CDR3 coding sequence is TGTGCCAGCAGCTTAATTTATGGAAACACCATATATTTT. The variable domain in full, with the rest retrieved from reference TRBV11-2 and TRBJ1-3, is EAGVAQSPRYKIIEKRQSVAFWCNPISGHATLYWYQQILGQGPKLLIQFQNNGVVDDSQLPKDRFSAERLKGVDSTLKIQPAKLEDSAVYLCASSLIYGNTIYFGEGSWLTVV.

The chain has TRBV9 and TRBJ2-5; 10 positions agree with TRBD2. CDR1 and CDR2 (germline): SGDLS, YYNGEE. V was pared by 0 bases and J by 1 base, with 3 bases of the junction left unmatched. The CDR3 sequence is 16 residues long. The CDR3 DNA reads as TGTGCCAGCAGCGTAGCAGGACTAGCGGCCCAAGAGACCCAGTACTTC. Translation gives CASSVAGLAAQETQYF.

The genes are TRBV5-1 and TRBJ2-5, with D hard to call. From germline, CDR1 is SGHRS and CDR2 YFSETQ. V was clipped by 2 bases and J by 0 bases, with 5 bases between them. The CDR3 has 13 residues. CDR3 nucleotide sequence: TGCGCCAGCAGCTTCCAGGACCAAGAGACCCAGTACTTC. It translates to CASSFQDQETQYF.

This clone was detected only once. The chain carries TRBV19 and TRBJ2-5; D is perhaps TRBD1 or TRBD2 (5 bases each). Trimming took off 7 bases at V and 5 bases at J, with 17 bases between the two ends. The CDR3 sequence is 14 residues long. In germline, CDR1 is LNHDA, CDR2 SQIVND (reference sequence). Here the CDR3 DNA reads TGTGCCAGTAAGAGGGACGTAGGACGGGAGACCCAGTACTTC. It codes for CASKRDVGRETQYF.

In its sample, this clone was seen a few times. The rearrangement uses TRBV11-2 and TRBJ1-3, with D uncertain. The CDR3 consists of 12 residues. Germline CDR1 reads SGHAT; CDR2 reads FQNNGV. With 6 bases removed from V and 1 base from J, the gap between germline ends came to 4 bases. DNA for the CDR3: TGTGCCAGCAGAAGTTCTGGAAACACCATATATTTT. Translating gives CASRSSGNTIYF.

V usage is TRBV4-2 and J usage is TRBJ2-5, with 10 bases fitting TRBD2. Losses at the gene ends were 0 bases for V and 5 bases for J; bases not matched to a gene: 3. The germline gives CDR1 LGHNA, CDR2 YNFKEQ. The CDR3 extends over 15 amino acids. In nucleotides, the CDR3 is TGTGCCAGCAGCCAAGATACAGCGGGAGGGGAGACCCAGTACTTC. Protein: CASSQDTAGGETQYF.

V is TRBV6-6 and J is TRBJ2-7; D call uncertain. The CDR3 sequence is 13 residues long. Germline V lookup: CDR1 MNHNY, CDR2 SVGAGI (reference sequence). V lost 4 bases, J lost 7 bases, and 14 bases lay in between. In nucleotides, the CDR3 is TGTGCCAGCAGTTTCCTCCTCTTAGGAGAGCAGTACTTC. Amino acid sequence: CASSFLLLGEQYF.

A note on this clone: Relative to the germline gene, one junction end is altered; a read error may explain this. The rearrangement joins TRBV10-3 to TRBJ1-2, with D possibly being TRBD1 (6 bases). CDR3 length: 14 amino acids. CDR1 ENHRY and CDR2 SYGVKD come from the germline V gene. The CDR3 DNA reads TGTGCCAGCAGTTACGGGGGCTCAATGGGTGGCTACACCTTC. Amino acids: CASSYGGSMGGYTF.

V gene TRBV9 combines with J gene TRBJ2-2; D is undetermined. The CDR3 is 16 residues long. V was clipped by 4 bases and J by 3 bases, with 16 bases between them. CDR1 SGDLS and CDR2 YYNGEE come from the germline V gene. The CDR3 coding sequence is TGTGCCAGCAGCCCCCGTTGGGGTCGGGACACCGGGGAGCTGTTTTTT. Its protein is CASSPRWGRDTGELFF.

J is TRBJ1-1 and V is TRBV28; D is undetermined. V was shortened by 6 bases and J by 0 bases, with 17 bases between the two germline ends. The CDR3 contains 16 residues. CDR1 MDHEN and CDR2 SYDVKM come from the germline V gene. For the CDR3, the DNA is TGTGCCAGCAGCCCTGATGGGCGCTTTATGAACACTGAAGCTTTCTTT. Translation gives CASSPDGRFMNTEAFF.

The chain carries TRBV19 and TRBJ2-5, with no clear D. This CDR3 region has 16 residues. From germline, CDR1 is LNHDA and CDR2 SQIVND (reference sequence). V was trimmed by 1 base and J by 2 bases, leaving 14 bases between them. CDR3 residues: CASSIVGRKGQETQYF. The CDR3 DNA reads TGTGCCAGTAGTATAGTGGGCCGCAAGGGACAAGAGACCCAGTACTTC.

The rearrangement joins TRBV27 to TRBJ1-3; a possible D gene is TRBD1 (5 bases). Germline values: CDR1 MNHEY, CDR2 SMNVEV (reference sequence). The CDR3 is made up of 15 amino acids. V lost 5 bases and J 2 bases, leaving 13 bases between the germline ends. The CDR3 loop reads CASSRGPRAGNTIYF. DNA of the CDR3: TGTGCCAGCAGTAGAGGGCCCAGGGCTGGAAACACCATATATTTT.

This sequence joins TRBV4-3 and TRBJ2-5; D gene uncertain. The CDR3 covers 15 residues. Trimming pared 0 bases from V and 4 bases from J, leaving 12 bases between. Germline lookup yields CDR1 LGHNA and CDR2 YSLEER. In DNA, the CDR3 is TGCGCCAGCAGCCAAGATCATGAGGTTAGAGAGACCCAGTACTTC. This translates into CASSQDHEVRETQYF.

The chain is built from TRBV7-2 and TRBJ1-5, with 8 bases aligning to TRBD1. This CDR3 comprises 15 residues. V shed 5 bases, J shed 4 bases, and the junction held 7 bases outside the gene matches. In germline, CDR1 is SGHTA, CDR2 FQGNSA. The CDR3 nucleotides read TGTGCCAGCAGCCCCGCAGGGGGCTATAATCAGCCCCAGCATTTT. Protein product: CASSPAGGYNQPQHF.

This sequence joins TRBV5-1 and TRBJ2-1; no reliable D call. Trimming shortened V by 1 base and J by 5 bases, and 13 bases separated the two germline ends. This CDR3 spans 15 amino acids. The germline V gene encodes CDR1 SGHRS and CDR2 YFSETQ. As DNA, the CDR3 is TGCGCCAGCAGCTTGCTACTCGGCAATCACAATGAGCAGTTCTTC. This codes for CASSLLLGNHNEQFF.

The sample holds a few counts of this clone. At the DNA level, this CDR3 is encoded by other sequences in the same sample as well. The rearrangement joins TRBV10-3 to TRBJ2-7; D call uncertain. The CDR3 length is 12 residues. Germline V gene data show CDR1 as ENHRY and CDR2 as SYGVKD. V gave up 2 bases and J gave up 2 bases, with 4 bases separating them. CDR3 DNA sequence: TGTGCCATCAGTGAGGTGGCCTACGAGCAGTACTTC. This translates into CAISEVAYEQYF.

For the CDR3, the DNA is TGTGCCAGCACTGGGGGAGGGCCTCCAGAGTATGGCTACACCTTC. The encoded protein is CASTGGGPPEYGYTF. This chain connects TRBV6-6 to TRBJ1-2, with D possibly TRBD1 on 5 matching bases. V was cut by 7 bases and J by 5 bases, with 20 bases left in between. The CDR3 sequence is 15 residues long. The germline gives CDR1 MNHNY, CDR2 SVGAGI (reference sequence).

The chain recombines TRBV7-3 with TRBJ2-1; 8 positions match TRBD2. The CDR3 extends over 14 amino acids. Germline CDR1 SGHTA, CDR2 FQGTGA. The V and J ends lost 6 bases and 2 bases, in that order; junction bases with no gene match: 3. The CDR3 DNA sequence: TGTGCCAGCAGGTCGGGGGGGCCCTACAATGAGCAGTTCTTC. Amino acid sequence: CASRSGGPYNEQFF.

The genes are TRBV12-5 and TRBJ1-4; a weak D match, TRBD1 (5 bases). The CDR3 spans 16 residues. Trimming removed 4 bases at V and 8 bases at J, with 20 bases between. CDR1 is LGHNT, CDR2 FRNRAP, per germline. The CDR3 reads CASGYTIGDAQEKLFF. The DNA for the CDR3 is TGTGCTAGTGGTTACACAATCGGGGACGCCCAAGAAAAACTGTTTTTT.

CDR3 sequence (DNA): TGTGCCAGCAGCTCACGAGCCGGGACTAGTAGGCAGGGTGAGCAGTTCTTC. Translation gives CASSSRAGTSRQGEQFF. This rearrangement joins TRBV7-9 to TRBJ2-1, with 8 nucleotides matching TRBD2. Germline V lookup: CDR1 SEHNR, CDR2 FQNEAQ (reference sequence). V shed 4 bases, J shed 9 bases, and the junction held 17 bases outside the gene matches. The CDR3 sequence is 17 residues long.

J is TRBJ2-3 and V is TRBV7-9, with TRBD2 matching 12 bases. Trimming took 5 bases from V and 5 from J; bases not matched to a gene: 8. Germline V gene data show CDR1 as SEHNR and CDR2 as FQNEAQ (reference sequence). The CDR3 consists of 16 residues. The CDR3 region is CASSLTSGSAGDTQYF. CDR3 nucleotides: TGTGCCAGCAGCCTGACTAGCGGGAGTGCGGGAGATACGCAGTATTTT.